In this sample, the clone carrying this T cell receptor (beta chain) turned up a few times. Participants were aged about 18 to 95 years, lived in 25 or so US areas, and enrolled virtually. Allocation to cohorts depended on clinical history reported by the participants. Authors' processing steps: Cell counts per sample came from amplifying reference gene primers. Only in-frame clones appear in the TCRdb table, and some are missing; sequencing was by immunoSEQ multiplex PCR. V and J calls plus clone size are reproduced from that table; the DNA served to infer D and trimming. The data contain a few hundred thousand clones, over 75% of them singletons. The record originates from a study of blood T cell repertoires in COVID-19. Per germline, CDR1 SGHAT and CDR2 FQNNGV. After removal of 5 bases from V and 3 bases from J, the junction contained 13 bases not matched to a gene. The CDR3 is made up of 17 amino acids.

The sequence was obtained from a man aged 35 to 55 in a cohort exposed to, infected with or recovered from COVID-19 (not recorded which). The rearrangement links TRBV11-2 to TRBJ2-5; TRBD1 matches 9 bases. The source material was PBMCs or T cells enriched from blood (not recorded which). This CDR3 reads CASSLIPSGTGKETQYF. In DNA form, the CDR3 reads TGTGCCAGCAGCCTAATCCCATCCGGGACAGGGAAAGAGACCCAGTACTTC.